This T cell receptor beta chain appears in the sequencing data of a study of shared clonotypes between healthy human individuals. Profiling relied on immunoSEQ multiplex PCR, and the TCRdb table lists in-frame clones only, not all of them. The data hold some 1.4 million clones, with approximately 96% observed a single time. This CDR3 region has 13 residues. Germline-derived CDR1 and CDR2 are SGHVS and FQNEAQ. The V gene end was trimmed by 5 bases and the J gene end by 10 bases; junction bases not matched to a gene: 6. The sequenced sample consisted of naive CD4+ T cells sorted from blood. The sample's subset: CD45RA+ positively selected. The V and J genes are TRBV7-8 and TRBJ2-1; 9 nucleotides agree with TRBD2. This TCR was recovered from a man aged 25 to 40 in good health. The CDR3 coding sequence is TGTGCCAGCAGCCTTGCGGGAGGGCGGGAGCAGTTCTTC. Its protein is CASSLAGGREQFF.